The 16 T cell receptor beta chains listed next were all sequenced from one sample in a study of blood T cells in healthy people across ages. A second about 6 to 12 cycle PCR used barcoded and J-beta primers. TCRdb used MiXCR to reprocess the 5' RACE reads, holding one entry per CDR3 protein. Of about 730,000 distinct CDR3 sequences listed, 35% to 45% are singletons. The sample consisted of blood. The origin of the receptors is a woman aged 60 to 75 in good health.

The chain employs TRBV12-3 or TRBV12-4 and TRBJ2-3, with D unresolved. The CDR3 runs to 14 residues. V was shortened by 3 bases and J by 7 bases, with 14 bases between the two germline ends. The CDR3 here is CASSFEVMVNTQYF. In DNA, the CDR3 is TGTGCCAGCAGTTTTGAGGTCATGGTGAATACGCAGTATTTT.

This sequence joins TRBV7-2 and TRBJ2-1; D is ambiguous. V dropped 6 bases and J dropped 7 bases, with 16 bases sitting between them. Germline V CDR1 and CDR2: SGHTA, FQGNSA. The CDR3 is made up of 14 amino acids. CDR3 DNA: TGTGCCAGCAGTATCAAGCCCCAAGTGAATGAGCAGTTCTTC. Translating it yields CASSIKPQVNEQFF. The complete variable domain, with remaining parts taken from reference TRBV7-2 and TRBJ2-1, reads GAGVSQSPSNKVTEKGKDVELRCDPISGHTALYWYRQSLGQGLEFLIYFQGNSAPDKSGLPSDRFSAERTGGSVSTLTIQRTQQEDSAVYLCASSIKPQVNEQFFGPGTRLTVL.

This clonotype was detected only a few times. The chain carries TRBV29-1 and TRBJ2-3; TRBD1 agrees at 10 bases. The V gene's germline CDR1 is SQVTM and CDR2 ANQGSEA. CDR3 size: 14 residues. J was trimmed by 3 bases and V by 7 bases; bases with no gene match: 7. CDR3 residues: CSGWDRGGTDTQYF. The CDR3 coding sequence is TGCAGCGGATGGGACAGGGGCGGGACAGATACGCAGTATTTT.

This clonotype was seen just once. This may come from a read error, since a much larger clone is one base off. The chain links TRBV12-3 or TRBV12-4 to TRBJ2-4; D gene ambiguous. V shed 10 bases and J shed 15 bases, with 10 bases lying between them. The CDR3 length is 8 residues. The CDR3 loop is CAILSRYF. As DNA, the CDR3 is TGTGCCATTCTCAGTCGGTACTTC.

This clonotype was counted only a few times. This chain joins TRBV6-1 and TRBJ2-3; 9 bases align to TRBD2. The CDR3 length is 18 residues. The ends lost 5 bases at V and 6 bases at J; junction bases unmatched: 18. Germline V CDR1 and CDR2: MNHNS, SASEGT. CDR3 in DNA: TGTGCCAGCAGTCCATCTCTGGGACTAGCAGGGGGGGAGGATACGCAGTATTTT. It specifies CASSPSLGLAGGEDTQYF.

This chain connects TRBV18 to TRBJ2-5; D is ambiguous. V dropped 0 bases and J dropped 2 bases, with 7 bases sitting between them. This CDR3 comprises 14 residues. Germline V gives CDR1 KGHSH, CDR2 LQKENI. CDR3 region: CASSPPGAQETQYF. Here the CDR3 DNA reads TGTGCCAGCTCACCACCGGGTGCTCAAGAGACCCAGTACTTC.

The chain is built from TRBV6-1 and TRBJ2-5, with TRBD1 as a possible D gene (7 bases). V lost 6 bases and J 4 bases, leaving 12 bases between the germline ends. The CDR3 sequence is 13 residues long. Germline V gene sequence: CDR1 MNHNS, CDR2 SASEGT. This CDR3 reads CASRLQGGETQYF. The CDR3 DNA follows: TGTGCCAGCAGGCTTCAGGGGGGAGAGACCCAGTACTTC.

The chain combines TRBV5-1 with TRBJ1-2; 8 positions agree with TRBD1. The CDR3 extends over 13 amino acids. The V segment lost 4 bases and the J segment 6 bases; nucleotides outside the gene matches: 5. Germline V lookup: CDR1 SGHRS, CDR2 YFSETQ. The CDR3 nucleotides read TGCGCCAGCAGCACCTCAGGGGGCCATGGCTACACCTTC. It is translated as CASSTSGGHGYTF.

This clonotype was seen more than once but under ten times. V gene TRBV20-1 combines with J gene TRBJ2-7, with 9 positions matching TRBD2. This CDR3 is built from 16 residues. V trimming: 6 bases; J trimming: 5 bases; junction bases outside the gene matches: 17. Looked up from germline, CDR1 is DFQATT and CDR2 is SNEGSKA (reference sequence). In DNA, the CDR3 is TGCAGTGCCCCAAACCCCGGGGCGGGAGGGATCGACGAGCAGTACTTC. Translating gives CSAPNPGAGGIDEQYF.

The rearrangement joins TRBV25-1 to TRBJ2-7; 10 nucleotides agree with TRBD1. Trimming removed 10 bases from V and 3 bases from J; junction bases left unmatched: 6. The length of the CDR3 is 13 residues. The V gene's germline CDR1 is MGHDK and CDR2 SYGVNS. As DNA, the CDR3 is TGTGCCACCAGGGGGACAGGGGTCTACGAGCAGTACTTC. Its translation: CATRGTGVYEQYF.

The V call is TRBV9, the J call TRBJ1-1, with a tentative D call TRBD1 (5 bases). CDR1 and CDR2 from the germline V gene are SGDLS and YYNGEE. The V end lost 0 bases, the J end lost 10 bases, and 13 bases lay between the germline ends. This CDR3 is built from 13 residues. CDR3 residues: CASSVEGTFGAFF. The CDR3 DNA follows: TGTGCCAGCAGCGTAGAGGGGACTTTTGGAGCTTTCTTT.

In nucleotides, the CDR3 is TGCAGCGTTGACAGGGGCTTTAGCTACACCTTC. Its translation: CSVDRGFSYTF. The rearrangement uses TRBV29-1 and TRBJ1-2; D perhaps matches TRBD1 (6 bases). In germline, CDR1 is SQVTM, CDR2 ANQGSEA. The CDR3 runs to 11 residues. V was shortened by 3 bases and J by 9 bases, with 11 bases between the two germline ends. The entire variable domain, with the rest obtained from reference TRBV29-1 and TRBJ1-2, is as follows: SAVISQKPSRDICQRGTSLTIQCQVDSQVTMMFWYRQQPGQSLTLIATANQGSEATYESGFVIDKFPISRPNLTFSTLTVSNMSPEDSSIYLCSVDRGFSYTFGSGTRLTVV.

The chain has TRBV30 and TRBJ2-7; 9 nucleotides align to TRBD1. V was pared by 4 bases and J by 3 bases, with 10 bases of the junction left unmatched. The germline CDR1 and CDR2 sequences are GTSNPN and SVGIG (reference sequence). The CDR3 has 15 amino acids. CDR3 sequence: CAWKRPGTGYYEQYF. Written as DNA, the CDR3 is TGTGCCTGGAAAAGACCCGGGACAGGGTACTACGAGCAGTACTTC. Together with reference TRBV30 and TRBJ2-7, the CDR3 gives the full variable domain: SQTIHQWPATLVQPVGSPLSLECTVEGTSNPNLYWYRQAAGRGLQLLFYSVGIGQISSEVPQNLSASRPQDRQFILSSKKLLLSDSGFYLCAWKRPGTGYYEQYFGPGTRLTVT.

This clonotype was seen repeatedly, ten times or more. This chain connects TRBV20-1 to TRBJ2-6, with TRBD1 identical over 7 bases. Germline V gene sequence: CDR1 DFQATT, CDR2 SNEGSKA (reference sequence). V trimming: 6 bases; J trimming: 0 bases; junction bases outside the gene matches: 5. The CDR3 length is 15 residues. CDR3 DNA sequence: TGCAGTGCCCAGACAGGGCCCTCTGGGGCCAACGTCCTGACTTTC. Its translation: CSAQTGPSGANVLTF.

The sample holds one count of this clonotype. This could be a read error, since a much larger clone is one nucleotide away. The chain recombines TRBV7-9 with TRBJ2-7, with 7 bases fitting TRBD2. Germline V gene data show CDR1 as SEHNR and CDR2 as FQNEAQ (reference sequence). The CDR3 totals 17 residues. V lost 4 bases and J lost 2; bases outside the gene matches: 14. In nucleotides, the CDR3 is TGTGCCAGCAGCTCCGAACGGGCTAGCGGAGGTACCTACGAGCAGTACTTC. Translating gives CASSSERASGGTYEQYF.

The V gene is TRBV6-2 or TRBV6-3, the J gene TRBJ2-2; TRBD2 might be the D (7 bases). This CDR3 is 14 amino acids long. Per the germline V gene, CDR1 is MNHEY and CDR2 is SVGEGT. V dropped 4 bases and J dropped 5 bases, with 11 bases sitting between them. CDR3 DNA sequence: TGTGCCAGCAGTTGGGGGGGGCAAACCGGGGAGCTGTTTTTT. This encodes CASSWGGQTGELFF.